This T cell receptor (beta chain) came from a study of cytomegalovirus exposure and HLA in healthy donors. General study points: Most subjects' HLA-A and HLA-B alleles were reportedly predicted from TCR beta sequences. With high specificity and sensitivity, the classifier reportedly diagnosed cytomegalovirus status. The authors enumerated roughly 180 TCR beta chains as linked to cytomegalovirus.

Remarks on this clone: Its antigen is currently unknown.

The PCR contained 60 Vbeta and 13 Jbeta primers. The repertoire was sequenced with immunoSEQ multiplex PCR; TCRdb's copy has only in-frame clones and lacks some. The repertoire holds fewer than 350,000 clones, with around 90% as singletons. CDR1 and CDR2 (germline): SQVTM, ANQGSEA. After removal of 8 bases from V and 6 bases from J, the junction contained 11 bases not matched to a gene. The CDR3 is made up of 13 amino acids. The receptor was isolated from a woman aged 18-29 years in good health and CMV-seronegative. The J gene is TRBJ2-3, the V gene TRBV29-1; 7 positions agree with TRBD2. Material: PBMCs. The CDR3 region is CSPVGGLGDTQYF. As DNA, the CDR3 is TGCAGCCCCGTGGGAGGGCTTGGCGATACGCAGTATTTT.